A selection of T cell receptor beta chains follows, all from one sample in a study of OX40 agonist ivuxolimab in advanced cancers. The table came from immunoSEQ multiplex PCR; TCRdb's copy has only in-frame clones and leaves some out. The sample contains 70,000 or so clones, 70% to 90% of which appear only once. The specimen comprised CD4+ or CD8+ T cells sorted from blood, sampled in a trial of the OX40 agonist ivuxolimab. The source of these receptors is an adult with an advanced solid tumor such as melanoma, head and neck, liver or kidney cancer. Each CDR3 is given with its conserved first and last residue. The D gene is left open where the match is weak. Clone size is not always given. Where it is, it says once, few, many or a class for expanded clones.

-	TRBV19	-	TRBJ2-2	CASKVGTSNTGELFF	TGTGCCAGTAAGGTCGGGACATCGAACACCGGGGAGCTGTTTTTT
TRBD2	TRBV6-1	-	TRBJ2-5	CASSAGLAGGGQETQYF	TGTGCCAGCAGTGCTGGACTAGCGGGAGGGGGCCAAGAGACCCAGTACTTC
-	TRBV2	-	TRBJ2-3	CASSEVATTDTQYF	TGTGCCAGCAGTGAAGTGGCTACCACAGATACGCAGTATTTT
-	TRBV7-9	-	TRBJ1-5	CASSRQDSNQPQHF	TGTGCCAGCAGCCGACAGGATAGCAATCAGCCCCAGCATTTT
TRBD1	TRBV19	-	TRBJ1-6	CASTMGTAKSPLHF	TGTGCCAGTACCATGGGGACAGCCAAATCACCCCTCCACTTT
TRBD1	TRBV2	-	TRBJ2-4	CASNTGGQGNIQYF	TGTGCCAGCAACACCGGGGGACAGGGGAACATTCAGTACTTC
-	TRBV19	-	TRBJ1-4	CASSIGQVLFF	TGTGCCAGTAGTATAGGACAGGTTCTGTTTTTT
-	TRBV5-1	-	TRBJ1-4	CASSLGGSKEKLFF	TGCGCCAGCAGCTTGGGAGGTAGTAAAGAAAAACTGTTTTTT
TRBD2	TRBV2	-	TRBJ2-5	CASRRLAGVGETQYF	TGTGCCAGCAGACGTTTAGCGGGAGTCGGAGAGACCCAGTACTTC
-	TRBV29-1	few	TRBJ2-1	CSVLLGENEQFF	TGCAGCGTACTTCTCGGTGAAAATGAGCAGTTCTTC
-	TRBV19	-	TRBJ1-1	CASSRGDLNTEAFF	TGTGCCAGTAGTAGAGGCGATCTGAACACTGAAGCTTTCTTT
TRBD1	TRBV5-1	-	TRBJ2-3	CASSLSTGGTRTDTQYF	TGCGCCAGCAGCTTGTCGACAGGGGGGACTCGCACAGATACGCAGTATTTT
-	TRBV28	-	TRBJ1-2	CASSFREAGYGYTF	TGTGCCAGCAGTTTCAGGGAGGCAGGCTATGGCTACACCTTC
TRBD1	TRBV27	-	TRBJ2-1	CASSWDRDRVQFF	TGTGCCAGCAGTTGGGACCGGGACAGGGTTCAGTTCTTC
-	TRBV6-6	-	TRBJ2-7	CASSLIQGSYEQYF	TGTGCCAGCAGTTTAATCCAAGGCTCCTACGAGCAGTACTTC
-	TRBV7-2	once	TRBJ1-6	CASSPRVSNSPLHF	TGTGCCAGCAGCCCCCGGGTCAGTAATTCACCCCTCCACTTT
TRBD2	TRBV11-2	once	TRBJ2-1	CASRKLTSGFYNEQFF	TGTGCCAGCAGGAAGTTGACTAGCGGGTTTTACAATGAGCAGTTCTTC
-	TRBV6-6	-	TRBJ2-1	CATLGDRPYNEQFF	TGTGCCACCTTAGGGGACCGGCCCTACAATGAGCAGTTCTTC
-	TRBV7-9	-	TRBJ1-2	CASSRDYQSDGYTF	TGTGCCAGCAGCCGCGACTACCAGTCGGATGGCTACACCTTC
TRBD2	TRBV9	-	TRBJ2-1	CASSGGLAGSSYNEQFF	TGTGCCAGCAGCGGCGGACTAGCGGGTAGCTCCTACAATGAGCAGTTCTTC
TRBD1	TRBV19	-	TRBJ1-5	CASSIDMPGTGNNQPQHF	TGTGCCAGTAGTATAGATATGCCCGGGACAGGGAACAATCAGCCCCAGCATTTT
-	TRBV4-1	few	TRBJ1-3	CASSQVRDKGNTIYF	TGCGCCAGCAGCCAAGTCCGGGACAAGGGAAACACCATATATTTT
TRBD1	TRBV4-2	-	TRBJ1-2	CATAPSKGQGFSGYTF	TGTGCGACCGCCCCTTCCAAAGGACAGGGGTTTTCTGGCTACACCTTC
TRBD2	TRBV7-9	-	TRBJ2-1	CASSFSGRVTNEQFF	TGTGCCAGCAGCTTTAGCGGGAGGGTGACCAATGAGCAGTTCTTC
TRBD2	TRBV5-1	-	TRBJ2-3	CASSLEGLAGGTDTQYF	TGCGCCAGCAGCTTGGAGGGACTAGCGGGAGGCACAGATACGCAGTATTTT
TRBD2	TRBV5-1	-	TRBJ2-7	CASSPSAGVSYEQYF	TGCGCCAGCAGCCCTTCGGCGGGAGTGAGCTACGAGCAGTACTTC
TRBD1	TRBV27	once	TRBJ1-2	CASSGTGDNYGYTF	TGTGCCAGCAGTGGGACAGGCGACAACTATGGCTACACCTTC
TRBD1	TRBV27	-	TRBJ1-5	CASRGQGRANQPQHF	TGTGCCAGCAGGGGACAGGGTCGGGCAAATCAGCCCCAGCATTTT
TRBD1	TRBV11-2	-	TRBJ1-4	CASSFDRVGGGTNEKLFF	TGTGCCAGCAGCTTCGACAGGGTTGGGGGTGGCACTAATGAAAAACTGTTTTTT
TRBD1	TRBV2	-	TRBJ1-5	CASSVGQGVRGQPQHF	TGTGCCAGCAGTGTGGGACAGGGGGTGCGCGGGCAGCCCCAGCATTTT
TRBD1	TRBV28	-	TRBJ2-7	CASNTGTGWNEQYF	TGTGCCAGCAATACCGGGACAGGGTGGAACGAGCAGTACTTC
TRBD2	TRBV11-3	once	TRBJ2-7	CASSLAGGSEQYF	TGTGCCAGCAGCTTAGCGGGAGGATCCGAGCAGTACTTC
-	TRBV23-1	once	TRBJ2-5	CASSQPWTVSVETQYF	TGCGCCAGCAGTCAACCATGGACAGTATCCGTAGAGACCCAGTACTTC
TRBD2	TRBV4-1	-	TRBJ2-2	CASSQDTPSGSITGELFF	TGCGCCAGCAGCCAAGATACCCCTAGCGGGAGTATCACCGGGGAGCTGTTTTTT
-	TRBV28	-	TRBJ1-2	CASTSSEPHYGYTF	TGTGCCAGCACCTCAAGCGAGCCTCACTATGGCTACACCTTC
-	TRBV5-1	-	TRBJ2-7	CASSFTQGLYEQYF	TGCGCCAGCAGCTTTACACAGGGCTTATACGAGCAGTACTTC
-	TRBV18	-	TRBJ2-7	CASSSAYEQYF	TGTGCCAGCTCATCAGCCTACGAGCAGTACTTC
-	TRBV2	-	TRBJ2-3	CASSEDHRSSTDTQYF	TGTGCCAGCAGTGAAGATCATAGATCTAGCACAGATACGCAGTATTTT
-	TRBV4-1	-	TRBJ2-5	CASSQESPGAWAGETQYF	TGCGCCAGCAGCCAAGAATCCCCGGGAGCTTGGGCAGGAGAGACCCAGTACTTC
-	TRBV11-2	-	TRBJ2-5	CASSRAPETQYF	TGTGCCAGCAGCCGCGCACCGGAGACCCAGTACTTC
-	TRBV6-1	-	TRBJ2-3	CASSEGAGITDTQYF	TGTGCCAGCAGTGAAGGGGCAGGTATCACAGATACGCAGTATTTT
TRBD1	TRBV19	-	TRBJ1-5	CASLGTANSNQPQHF	TGTGCCAGTCTGGGGACAGCTAATAGCAATCAGCCCCAGCATTTT
TRBD2	TRBV5-1	-	TRBJ2-2	CASSSLGLAVNTGELFF	TGCGCCAGCAGCTCCCTGGGACTAGCTGTGAACACCGGGGAGCTGTTTTTT
-	TRBV27	-	TRBJ2-2	CASSFGGAAGELFF	TGTGCCAGCAGTTTTGGGGGCGCGGCCGGGGAGCTGTTTTTT
TRBD2	TRBV9	-	TRBJ2-1	CASSLSGTSANEQFF	TGTGCCAGCAGCCTCAGCGGGACCTCGGCGAATGAGCAGTTCTTC
-	TRBV27	-	TRBJ2-3	CASSLAGRGDTQYF	TGTGCCAGCAGTTTAGCTGGGAGGGGGGATACGCAGTATTTT
TRBD2	TRBV5-4	-	TRBJ2-1	CASSLTSGRAREQFF	TGTGCCAGCAGCTTGACTAGCGGGAGGGCCCGTGAGCAGTTCTTC
-	TRBV27	-	TRBJ1-2	CASSYSWEGLYGYTF	TGTGCCAGCAGTTATTCGTGGGAGGGACTCTATGGCTACACCTTC
-	TRBV5-4	-	TRBJ1-2	CASSPGLRGYGYTF	TGTGCCAGCAGTCCCGGACTGAGGGGCTATGGCTACACCTTC
TRBD2	TRBV6-4	-	TRBJ2-1	CASSDSAGGLDEQFF	TGTGCCAGCAGTGACTCCGCGGGAGGGTTGGATGAGCAGTTCTTC
TRBD2	TRBV5-1	-	TRBJ2-1	CASSLEPGLAGYNEQFF	TGCGCCAGCAGCTTGGAGCCGGGACTAGCGGGGTACAATGAGCAGTTCTTC
TRBD1	TRBV5-1	-	TRBJ1-4	CASSFFGTGGEKLFF	TGCGCCAGCAGCTTTTTCGGGACAGGGGGTGAAAAACTGTTTTTT
TRBD1	TRBV5-4	-	TRBJ2-2	CASSLLGQGDTGELFF	TGTGCCAGCAGCTTGCTTGGACAGGGGGACACCGGGGAGCTGTTTTTT
TRBD2	TRBV28	-	TRBJ2-1	CASSLKSGNEQFF	TGTGCCAGCAGCCTAAAGAGCGGGAACGAGCAGTTCTTC
-	TRBV2	-	TRBJ2-7	CAGRPSESSYEQYF	TGTGCCGGACGCCCTAGCGAGAGCTCCTACGAGCAGTACTTC
-	TRBV7-9	-	TRBJ2-3	CASSLSMDTQYF	TGTGCCAGCAGCCTATCTATGGATACGCAGTATTTT
-	TRBV19	few	TRBJ1-1	CASSIGYSNTEAFF	TGTGCCAGTAGTATAGGGTACAGCAACACTGAAGCTTTCTTT
TRBD1	TRBV6-1	few	TRBJ2-7	CASSDVVQGDPYEQYF	TGTGCCAGCAGTGATGTCGTACAGGGGGATCCCTACGAGCAGTACTTC
-	TRBV9	-	TRBJ2-2	CASSVDGVTGELFF	TGTGCCAGCAGCGTAGACGGGGTCACCGGGGAGCTGTTTTTT